This TCR beta chain derives from a study of identical twins. A universal primer site was incorporated via template switching, and the cDNA contained unique molecular identifiers. TCRdb analysed the 5' RACE reads with MiXCR anew, one entry per CDR3 protein. The table shows hundreds of thousands of distinct CDR3 sequences, with over 9% occurring only once. This clonotype was seen many times. Its specificity is unknown. Broader study findings: One should note that invariant MAIT and iNKT cells could partly confound zero-insertion analyses. Carriage of fewer insertions was seen in abundant cord blood beta clonotypes, whereas memory repertoires showed none.

V lost 0 bases, J lost 5 bases, and 13 bases lay in between. The CDR3 is 15 residues long. Healthy Caucasians were all of the donors. This sample also belongs to another study, concerning yellow fever vaccine responses in identical twins.

The sequenced sample was CD8+ T cells sorted from blood. The receptor was isolated from a woman aged 18-35 years in good health. The V call is TRBV12-3 or TRBV12-4, the J call TRBJ1-1; D possibly corresponds to TRBD1 (6 bases). In DNA form, the CDR3 reads TGTGCCAGCAGTTTAGCCGCAGGGGTTGGAACTGAAGCTTTCTTT. Translation gives CASSLAAGVGTEAFF.